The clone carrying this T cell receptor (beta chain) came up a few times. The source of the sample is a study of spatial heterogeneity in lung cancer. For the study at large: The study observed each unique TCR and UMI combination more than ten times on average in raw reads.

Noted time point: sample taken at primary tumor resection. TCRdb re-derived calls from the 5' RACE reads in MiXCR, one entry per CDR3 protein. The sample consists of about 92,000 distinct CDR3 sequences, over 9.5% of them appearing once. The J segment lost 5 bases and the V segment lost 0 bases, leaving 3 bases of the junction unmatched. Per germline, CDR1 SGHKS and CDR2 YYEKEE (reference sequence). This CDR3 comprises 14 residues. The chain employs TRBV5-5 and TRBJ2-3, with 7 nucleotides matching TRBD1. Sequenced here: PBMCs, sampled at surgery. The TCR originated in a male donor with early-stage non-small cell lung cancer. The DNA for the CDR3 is TGTGCCAGCAGCTTGGAAGGGGGCCAAGATACGCAGTATTTT. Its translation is CASSLEGGQDTQYF.